The clone carrying this TCR beta chain has only a few counts. Antigen unknown. For TCRbeta, the library was prepared with unique molecular identifiers. From the PCR reads, TCRdb called clonotypes with MiXCR, one entry per CDR3 protein. The sample shows 500,000 to 650,000 distinct CDR3 sequences, roughly 13% of them seen only once. The data were obtained in a study of T-cell reconstitution after alpha-beta-depleted transplantation in children. Whole-study findings and limits: Once a year had passed after transplant, T-cell counts and diversity came mostly from newly produced T cells. The origin of alpha-beta T cells about two months after transplant was reportedly several hundred expanded graft clones.

Unmatched junction bases numbered 13, after V lost 5 bases and J lost 0 bases. The CDR3 runs to 19 residues. Germline V gene lookup returns CDR1 SGHNT and CDR2 YENEEA. The chain recombines TRBV11-3 with TRBJ2-1; 10 bases map to TRBD2. Specimen: PBMCs, mostly from graft donor cells, collected 360 days after TCRalphabeta/CD19-depleted stem cell transplant. The receptor was derived from a male patient aged 10-17 years who had a stem cell transplant for acute myeloid leukemia, so the T cells may come from the graft donor. CDR3 sequence reads: CASSHFPLAGANSYNEQFF. In nucleotides, the CDR3 is TGTGCCAGCAGCCATTTTCCGCTAGCGGGAGCTAACTCCTACAATGAGCAGTTCTTC.